This T cell receptor (beta chain) was found in a study of cytomegalovirus exposure and HLA in healthy donors. Comment on this clone: Its antigen remains unknown.

Findings and limits, study-wide: The listing of roughly 160 TCR beta chains classed them as cytomegalovirus-associated. According to reports, the classifier identified cytomegalovirus status with high specificity and sensitivity.

Sequencing used immunoSEQ multiplex PCR; TCRdb keeps in-frame clones, though not all of them. The table has about 120,000 clones, 85% to 90% seen once. Germline V CDR1 and CDR2: SGHVS, FQNEAQ. Trimming took off 4 bases at V and 4 bases at J, with 13 bases between the two ends. CDR3 length equals 14 residues. Sequencing used PBMCs. The V gene is TRBV7-8, the J gene TRBJ1-1, with D perhaps matching TRBD1 (5 bases). The origin of this receptor is a woman between 18 and 29 years old in good health and CMV-seronegative. CDR3 DNA: TGTGCCAGCAGCTGGACCCCCGGGGGCACTGAAGCTTTCTTT. Translated, it gives CASSWTPGGTEAFF.